This TCR beta chain stems from a study of shared clonotypes between healthy human individuals. At the level of the study: In total, the donors were two women and a few men aged 18 to 49. Regarding the study as a whole: Relative to clonotypes present in all four donors, those not shared had lower generation probabilities.

The V gene lost 3 bases and the J gene lost 10 bases, with 11 bases spanning the gap. The germline CDR1 and CDR2 sequences are SGDLS and YYNGEE. This CDR3 is 12 amino acids long. Profiled with immunoSEQ multiplex PCR; TCRdb holds only in-frame clones, not every one. The data hold over 850,000 clones, with around 82% observed a single time. Donors included only healthy HIV-negative adults lacking recent acute infections or vaccinations. This clone was seen more than once but under ten times. The antigen is unknown. This sequence originates from a man in his late teens or twenties in good health. Some clones in this sample may be carry-over from other donors' samples. The chain couples TRBV9 to TRBJ2-1, with unresolved D. Sequencing was done on a sample of memory CD4+ T cells from PBMCs. The subset was: CD45RA-negative fraction. The CDR3 protein is CASSGEHTEQFF. Here the CDR3 DNA reads TGTGCCAGCAGCGGGGAACACACGGAGCAGTTCTTC.